This T cell receptor (beta chain) comes out of a study of OX40 agonist ivuxolimab in advanced cancers. Study as a whole: Dose-escalation subjects each had hepatocellular carcinoma, melanoma, renal cell or head and neck cancer. Previous treatment with anti-PD-1, anti-PD-L1 or anti-CTLA-4 therapy was allowed; about 37% had received some. Patients were 82.7% male with ages about 20 to 79, mean about 65.

Profiling relied on immunoSEQ multiplex PCR, and the TCRdb table lists in-frame clones only, not all of them. There are some 80,000 clones in the sample; around four fifths occur only once, and more than 20% lies in the top ten. This clone was observed a handful of times. The germline CDR1 and CDR2 sequences are GTSNPN and SVGIG (reference sequence). The CDR3 extends over 11 amino acids. The source is an adult with an advanced solid tumor such as melanoma, head and neck, liver or kidney cancer. The chain is built from TRBV30 and TRBJ2-7, with TRBD1 identical over 7 bases. The material was CD4+ or CD8+ T cells sorted from blood, obtained in a trial of the OX40 agonist ivuxolimab. The CDR3 DNA reads as TGTGCACAGGGGCTCGGTTACGAGCAGTACTTC. It translates to CAQGLGYEQYF.